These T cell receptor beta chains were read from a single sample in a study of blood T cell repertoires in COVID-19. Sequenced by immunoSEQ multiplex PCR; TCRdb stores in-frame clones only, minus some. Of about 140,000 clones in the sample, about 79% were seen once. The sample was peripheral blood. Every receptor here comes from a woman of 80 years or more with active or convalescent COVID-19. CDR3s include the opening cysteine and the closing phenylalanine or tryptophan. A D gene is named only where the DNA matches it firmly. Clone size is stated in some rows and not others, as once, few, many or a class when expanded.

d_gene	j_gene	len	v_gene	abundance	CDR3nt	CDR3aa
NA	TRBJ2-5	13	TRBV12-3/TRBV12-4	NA	TGTGCCAGCAGTTTACAGGGTACGGAGACCCAGTACTTC	CASSLQGTETQYF
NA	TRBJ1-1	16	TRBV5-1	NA	TGCGCCAGCAGCTTGGCCAAAGGGAGCATGAACACTGAAGCTTTCTTT	CASSLAKGSMNTEAFF
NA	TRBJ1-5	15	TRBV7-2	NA	TGTGCCAGCACTCCCTCTTTGGGGCAAGGGCAGCCCCAGCATTTT	CASTPSLGQGQPQHF
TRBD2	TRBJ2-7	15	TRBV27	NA	TGTGCCAGCAGTACACTAGCGGGGGTTGGCTACGAGCAGTACTTC	CASSTLAGVGYEQYF
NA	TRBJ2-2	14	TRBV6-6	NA	TGTGCCAGCAGGTTTTCGGGGAACACCGGGGAGCTGTTTTTT	CASRFSGNTGELFF
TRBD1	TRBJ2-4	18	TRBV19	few	TGTGCCAGTAGTATTCAATCCGACAGGGGCTTAGCCAAAAACATTCAGTACTTC	CASSIQSDRGLAKNIQYF
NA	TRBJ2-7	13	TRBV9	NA	TGTGCCAGCAGCGCCCAAGGGGCCTACGAGCAGTACTTC	CASSAQGAYEQYF
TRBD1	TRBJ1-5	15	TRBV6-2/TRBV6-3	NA	TGTGCCAGCAGCATTACAGGGGGCGTACGTCAGCCCCAGCATTTT	CASSITGGVRQPQHF
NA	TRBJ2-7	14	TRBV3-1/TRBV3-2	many	TGTGCCAGCAGCCACAGGGGAAGTGGGTACGAGCAGTACTTC	CASSHRGSGYEQYF
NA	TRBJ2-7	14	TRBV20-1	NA	TGCAGTGCCAGTCCCTTTGAGGGATCCTACGAGCAGTACTTC	CSASPFEGSYEQYF
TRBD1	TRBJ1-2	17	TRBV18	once	TGTGCCAGCTCACCACGGGGCACAGGGGCCGTTTCCTATGGCTACACCTTC	CASSPRGTGAVSYGYTF
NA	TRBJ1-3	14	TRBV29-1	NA	TGCAGCGTTAGACCCAGGGGCTCTGGAAACACCATATATTTT	CSVRPRGSGNTIYF
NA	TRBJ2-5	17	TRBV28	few	TGTGCCAGCAGTTTCTTTGCCACAGGGCAAGGACAAGAGACCCAGTACTTC	CASSFFATGQGQETQYF
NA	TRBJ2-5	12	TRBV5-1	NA	TGCGCCAGCAGCCTCAGCCAAGAGACCCAGTACTTC	CASSLSQETQYF
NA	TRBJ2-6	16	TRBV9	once	TGTGCCAGCAGCGTTCGGGGATACTCTGGGGCCAACGTCCTGACTTTC	CASSVRGYSGANVLTF
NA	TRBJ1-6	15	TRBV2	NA	TGTGCCACCACGGGGGGAGGTAGCTATAATTCACCCCTCCACTTT	CATTGGGSYNSPLHF
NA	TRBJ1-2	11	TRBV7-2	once	TGTGCCAGCAGCTCGGGCTATGGCTACACCTTC	CASSSGYGYTF
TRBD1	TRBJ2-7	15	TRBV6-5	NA	TGTGCCAGCAAAGAGGGGACAGGGACAACCTACGAGCAGTACTTC	CASKEGTGTTYEQYF
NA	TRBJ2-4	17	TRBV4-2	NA	TGTGCCAGCAGCCAAGATCTTAGGACAGTAGCCAAAAACATTCAGTACTTC	CASSQDLRTVAKNIQYF
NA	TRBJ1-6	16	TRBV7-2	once	TGTGCCAGCAGCTTAGACGCTACGACTTATAATTCACCCCTCCACTTT	CASSLDATTYNSPLHF
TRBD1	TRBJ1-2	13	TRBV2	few	TGTGCCAGCAGTCGGGACAGCAACTATGGCTACACCTTC	CASSRDSNYGYTF
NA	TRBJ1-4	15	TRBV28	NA	TGTGCCACCGAATCACGGGAGGCAACTAATGAAAAACTGTTTTTT	CATESREATNEKLFF
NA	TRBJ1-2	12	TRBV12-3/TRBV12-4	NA	TGTGCCAGCGGGGACACGAACTATGGCTACACCTTC	CASGDTNYGYTF
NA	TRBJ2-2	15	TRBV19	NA	TGTGCCAGTAGTGGGGCGGCTGGAAACACCGGGGAGCTGTTTTTT	CASSGAAGNTGELFF
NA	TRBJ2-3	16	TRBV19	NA	TGTGCCAGTAGTATAGCAAGCGGCCACAGCACAGATACGCAGTATTTT	CASSIASGHSTDTQYF
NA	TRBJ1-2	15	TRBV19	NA	TGTGCCAGTATCAAGGGACATTCTTTAACCTATGGCTACACCTTC	CASIKGHSLTYGYTF
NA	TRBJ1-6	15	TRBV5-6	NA	TGTGCCAGCAGCTTGGAAGGTGGGCCATGGTCACCCCTCCACTTT	CASSLEGGPWSPLHF